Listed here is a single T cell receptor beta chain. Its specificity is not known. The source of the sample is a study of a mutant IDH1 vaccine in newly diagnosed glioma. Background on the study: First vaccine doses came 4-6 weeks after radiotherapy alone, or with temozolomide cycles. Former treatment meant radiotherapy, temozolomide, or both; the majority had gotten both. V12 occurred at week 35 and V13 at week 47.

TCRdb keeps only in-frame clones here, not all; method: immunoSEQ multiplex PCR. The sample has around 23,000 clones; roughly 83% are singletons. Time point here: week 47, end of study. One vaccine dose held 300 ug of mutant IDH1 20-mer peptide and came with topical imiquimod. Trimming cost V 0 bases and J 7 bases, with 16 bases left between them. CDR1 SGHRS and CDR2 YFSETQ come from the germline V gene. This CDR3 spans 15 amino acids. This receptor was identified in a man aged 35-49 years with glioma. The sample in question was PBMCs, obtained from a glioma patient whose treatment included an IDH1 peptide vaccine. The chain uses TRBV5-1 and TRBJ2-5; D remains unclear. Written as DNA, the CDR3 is TGCGCCAGCAGCTTGGTCTCGTCAGCCCTAGGGACCCAGTACTTC. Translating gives CASSLVSSALGTQYF.